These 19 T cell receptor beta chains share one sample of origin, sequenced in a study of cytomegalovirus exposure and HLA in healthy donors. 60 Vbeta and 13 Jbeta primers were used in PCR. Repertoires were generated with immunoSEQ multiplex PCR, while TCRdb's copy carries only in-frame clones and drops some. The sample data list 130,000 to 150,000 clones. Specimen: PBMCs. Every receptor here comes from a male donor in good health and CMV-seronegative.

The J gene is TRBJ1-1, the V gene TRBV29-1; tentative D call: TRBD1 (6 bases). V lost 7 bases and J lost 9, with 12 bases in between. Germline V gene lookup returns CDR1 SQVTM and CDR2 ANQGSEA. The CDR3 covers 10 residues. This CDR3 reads CSALTGKAFF. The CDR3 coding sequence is TGCAGCGCCTTGACAGGCAAAGCTTTCTTT.

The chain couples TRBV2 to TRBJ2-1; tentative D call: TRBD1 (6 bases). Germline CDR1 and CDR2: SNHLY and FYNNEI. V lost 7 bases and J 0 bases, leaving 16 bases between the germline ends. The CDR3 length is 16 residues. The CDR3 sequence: CASTWSGQFSYNEQFF. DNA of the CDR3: TGTGCCAGCACATGGTCGGGACAATTCTCCTACAATGAGCAGTTCTTC.

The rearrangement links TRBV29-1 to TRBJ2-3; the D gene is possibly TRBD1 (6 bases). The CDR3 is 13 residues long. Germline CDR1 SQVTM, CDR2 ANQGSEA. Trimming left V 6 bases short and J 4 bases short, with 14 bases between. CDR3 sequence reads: CSVTQGVADTQYF. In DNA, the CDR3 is TGCAGCGTCACACAGGGAGTCGCAGATACGCAGTATTTT.

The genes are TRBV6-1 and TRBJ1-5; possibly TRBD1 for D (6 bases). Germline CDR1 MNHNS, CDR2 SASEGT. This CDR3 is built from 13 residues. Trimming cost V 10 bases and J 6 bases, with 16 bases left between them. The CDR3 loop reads CATTGTRAQPQHF. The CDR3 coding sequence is TGTGCCACCACAGGGACAAGGGCTCAGCCCCAGCATTTT.

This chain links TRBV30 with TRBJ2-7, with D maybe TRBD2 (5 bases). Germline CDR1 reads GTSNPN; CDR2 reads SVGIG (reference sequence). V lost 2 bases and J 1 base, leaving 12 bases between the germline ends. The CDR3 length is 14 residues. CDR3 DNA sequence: TGTGCCTGGAGTAAGGAAAAGCGGTCCTACGAGCAGTACTTC. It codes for CAWSKEKRSYEQYF.

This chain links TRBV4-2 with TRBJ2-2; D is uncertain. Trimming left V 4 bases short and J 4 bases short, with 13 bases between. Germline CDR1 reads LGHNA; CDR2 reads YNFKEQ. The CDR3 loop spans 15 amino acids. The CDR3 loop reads CASSPRVSATGELFF. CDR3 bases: TGTGCCAGCAGCCCCCGGGTCAGCGCCACCGGGGAGCTGTTTTTT.

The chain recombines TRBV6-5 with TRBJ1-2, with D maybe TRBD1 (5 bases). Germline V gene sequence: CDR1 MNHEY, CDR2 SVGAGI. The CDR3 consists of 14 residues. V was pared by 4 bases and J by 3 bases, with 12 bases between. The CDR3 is CASSSDSRYYGYTF. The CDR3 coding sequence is TGTGCCAGCAGTTCCGACAGCCGCTACTATGGCTACACCTTC.

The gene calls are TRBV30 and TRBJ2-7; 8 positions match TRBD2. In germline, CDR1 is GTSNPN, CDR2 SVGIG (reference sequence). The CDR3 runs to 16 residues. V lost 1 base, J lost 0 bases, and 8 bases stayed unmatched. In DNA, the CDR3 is TGTGCCTGGAGTGCCATCAAGCGGGGGAGCTCCTACGAGCAGTACTTC. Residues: CAWSAIKRGSSYEQYF.

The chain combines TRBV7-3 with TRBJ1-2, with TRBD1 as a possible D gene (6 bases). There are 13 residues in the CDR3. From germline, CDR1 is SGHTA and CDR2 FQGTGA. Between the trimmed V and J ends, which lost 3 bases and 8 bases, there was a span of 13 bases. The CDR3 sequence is CASSFRGGRGYTF. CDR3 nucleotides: TGTGCCAGCAGCTTTCGGGGGGGGCGAGGCTACACCTTC.

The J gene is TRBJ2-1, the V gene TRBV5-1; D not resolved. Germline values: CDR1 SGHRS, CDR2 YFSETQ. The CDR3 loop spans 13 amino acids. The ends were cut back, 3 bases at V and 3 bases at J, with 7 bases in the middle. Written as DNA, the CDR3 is TGCGCCAGCAGCTATAACAGCTACAATGAGCAGTTCTTC. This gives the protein CASSYNSYNEQFF. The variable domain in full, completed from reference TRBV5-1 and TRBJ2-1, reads KAGVTQTPRYLIKTRGQQVTLSCSPISGHRSVSWYQQTPGQGLQFLFEYFSETQRNKGNFPGRFSGRQFSNSRSEMNVSTLELGDSALYLCASSYNSYNEQFFGPGTRLTVL.

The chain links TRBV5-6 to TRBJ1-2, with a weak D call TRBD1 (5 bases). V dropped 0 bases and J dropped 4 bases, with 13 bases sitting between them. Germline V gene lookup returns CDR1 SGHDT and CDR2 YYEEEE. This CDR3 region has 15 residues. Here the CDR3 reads CASSLGGYGGYGYTF. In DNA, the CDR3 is TGTGCCAGCAGCTTGGGCGGGTACGGGGGCTATGGCTACACCTTC.

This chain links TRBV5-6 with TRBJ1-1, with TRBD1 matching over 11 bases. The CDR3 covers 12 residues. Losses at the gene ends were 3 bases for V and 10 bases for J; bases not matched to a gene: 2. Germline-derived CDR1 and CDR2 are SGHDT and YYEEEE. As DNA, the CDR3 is TGTGCCAGCAGCTCGGACAGGGGGCGAGCTTTCTTT. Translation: CASSSDRGRAFF.

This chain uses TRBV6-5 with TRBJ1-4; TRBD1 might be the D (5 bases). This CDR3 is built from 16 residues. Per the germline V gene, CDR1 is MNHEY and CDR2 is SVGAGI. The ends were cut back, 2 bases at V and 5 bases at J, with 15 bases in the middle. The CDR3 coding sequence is TGTGCCAGCAGTTACCTAACAGGCCTGCGAAATGAAAAACTGTTTTTT. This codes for CASSYLTGLRNEKLFF.

CDR3 in amino acids: CASSLAQGGYGYTF. The CDR3 DNA follows: TGTGCCAGCAGCTTAGCGCAGGGCGGCTATGGCTACACCTTC. The chain recombines TRBV7-8 with TRBJ1-2, with D perhaps TRBD1 (5 bases). Germline assignment: CDR1 SGHVS and CDR2 FQNEAQ. The CDR3 totals 14 residues. The V end was cut by 0 bases, the J end by 4 bases, with 9 bases between.

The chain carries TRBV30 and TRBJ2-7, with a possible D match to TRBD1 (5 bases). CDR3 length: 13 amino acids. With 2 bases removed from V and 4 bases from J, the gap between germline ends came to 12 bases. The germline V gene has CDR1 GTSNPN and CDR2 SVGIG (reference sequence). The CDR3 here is CAWSPRRDYEQYF. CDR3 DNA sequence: TGTGCCTGGAGTCCCCGCAGGGATTACGAGCAGTACTTC.

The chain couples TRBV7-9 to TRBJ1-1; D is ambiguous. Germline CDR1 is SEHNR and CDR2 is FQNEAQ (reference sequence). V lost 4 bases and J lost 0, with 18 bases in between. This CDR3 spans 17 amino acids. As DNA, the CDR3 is TGTGCCAGCAGCTCACCTAAACCGACGGGGATGAACACTGAAGCTTTCTTT. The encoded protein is CASSSPKPTGMNTEAFF.

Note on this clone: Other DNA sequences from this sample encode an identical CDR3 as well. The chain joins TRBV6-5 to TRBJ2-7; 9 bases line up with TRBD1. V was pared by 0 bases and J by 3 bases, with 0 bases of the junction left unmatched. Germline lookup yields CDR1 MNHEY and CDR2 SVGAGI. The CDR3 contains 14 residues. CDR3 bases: TGTGCCAGCAGTTACTCGGGACAGGGCTACGAGCAGTACTTC. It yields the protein CASSYSGQGYEQYF.

This CDR3 reads CASGSGTSSYEQYF. The CDR3 nucleotides are TGTGCCAGCGGATCCGGGACTAGCTCCTACGAGCAGTACTTC. V and J are TRBV28 and TRBJ2-7; the match to TRBD2 covers 8 bases. Germline V lookup: CDR1 MDHEN, CDR2 SYDVKM. The trim removed 8 bases at V and 0 bases at J, leaving 6 bases unmatched. The CDR3 is 14 amino acids.

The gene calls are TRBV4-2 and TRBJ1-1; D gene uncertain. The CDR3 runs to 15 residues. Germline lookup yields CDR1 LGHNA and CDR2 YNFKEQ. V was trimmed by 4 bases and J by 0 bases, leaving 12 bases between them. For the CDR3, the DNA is TGTGCCAGCAGCCCGTTAGGGAGTCTGAACACTGAAGCTTTCTTT. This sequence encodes CASSPLGSLNTEAFF.